These 31 T cell receptor beta chains originate from one sample sequenced in a study of cytomegalovirus exposure and HLA in healthy donors. 13 Jbeta primers and 60 Vbeta primers were used for the PCR. The data were produced by immunoSEQ multiplex PCR, yet TCRdb's version contains in-frame clones alone and is incomplete. The sample consists of roughly 180,000 clones, 84% of them appearing once. Material for sequencing was PBMCs. The source is a boy aged 5-17 years in good health and CMV-seronegative.

The gene calls are TRBV11-2 and TRBJ1-3, with D hard to call. The CDR3 sequence is 12 residues long. Trimming stripped 6 bases from V and 2 bases from J, with 5 bases between. Germline values: CDR1 SGHAT, CDR2 FQNNGV. CDR3 protein: CASRGAGNTIYF. CDR3 nucleotide sequence: TGTGCCAGCAGGGGAGCTGGAAACACCATATATTTT.

This sequence joins TRBV29-1 and TRBJ2-1; D gene uncertain. The CDR3 is 20 residues long. The ends were cut back, 7 bases at V and 1 base at J, with 32 bases in the middle. CDR1 is SQVTM, CDR2 ANQGSEA, per germline. The CDR3 DNA reads TGCAGCGCCCCTCCACCACACGGGTTCTGCTGGTTCCCATCCTACAATGAGCAGTTCTTC. As protein: CSAPPPHGFCWFPSYNEQFF.

V gene TRBV7-6 combines with J gene TRBJ2-5; possible D gene TRBD2, 6 bases. Germline V gene lookup returns CDR1 SGHVS and CDR2 FNYEAQ. The CDR3 has 15 amino acids. Trimming took off 1 base at V and 4 bases at J, with 13 bases between the two ends. The CDR3 loop reads CASSLDGSWVETQYF. The CDR3 DNA reads TGTGCCAGCAGCTTAGACGGGAGTTGGGTAGAGACCCAGTACTTC. The full variable domain, in which reference TRBV7-6 and TRBJ2-5 provide the parts outside the CDR3, is GAGVSQSPRYKVTKRGQDVALRCDPISGHVSLYWYRQALGQGPEFLTYFNYEAQQDKSGLPNDRFSAERPEGSISTLTIQRTEQRDSAMYRCASSLDGSWVETQYFGPGTRLLVL.

J is TRBJ2-7 and V is TRBV7-8; 7 positions agree with TRBD1. This CDR3 has 14 amino acids. The germline V gene has CDR1 SGHVS and CDR2 FQNEAQ. Trimming cost V 2 bases and J 6 bases; bases outside gene matches: 7. The CDR3 DNA follows: TGTGCCAGCAGCTTAAAAACAGGGGACACCGAGCAGTACTTC. Translated, it gives CASSLKTGDTEQYF.

The chain employs TRBV2 and TRBJ2-7, with 11 bases lining up with TRBD2. The V gene end was trimmed by 6 bases and the J gene end by 2 bases; junction bases not matched to a gene: 6. Germline CDR1 is SNHLY and CDR2 is FYNNEI. There are 15 residues in the CDR3. The CDR3 reads CASRTGTSGTYEQYF. The CDR3 DNA reads as TGTGCCAGCAGAACCGGGACTAGCGGCACCTACGAGCAGTACTTC.

The J gene is TRBJ1-5, the V gene TRBV27; TRBD1 agrees at 7 bases. The ends lost 11 bases at V and 5 bases at J; junction bases unmatched: 9. Germline-derived CDR1 and CDR2 are MNHEY and SMNVEV (reference sequence). This CDR3 is 13 amino acids long. The CDR3 reads CAGKGQLDQPQHF. CDR3 coding DNA: TGTGCCGGCAAGGGACAGCTCGATCAGCCCCAGCATTTT.

The genes are TRBV6-5 and TRBJ1-1; D is perhaps TRBD1 (5 bases). Germline V CDR1 and CDR2: MNHEY, SVGAGI. There are 13 residues in the CDR3. Trimming pared 5 bases from V and 8 bases from J, leaving 15 bases between. This CDR3 is CASSTSGPEEAFF. The CDR3 DNA reads as TGTGCCAGCAGTACCTCAGGGCCTGAAGAAGCTTTCTTT.

This clone was seen a single time. The chain is built from TRBV6-6 and TRBJ2-1; perhaps TRBD2 as D (6 bases). Germline lookup yields CDR1 MNHNY and CDR2 SVGAGI (reference sequence). V lost 6 bases and J lost 8, with 11 bases in between. The CDR3 totals 12 residues. The CDR3: CASSKAGYEQFF. The CDR3 region has the DNA TGTGCCAGCAGCAAAGCGGGTTATGAGCAGTTCTTC.

This chain uses TRBV27 with TRBJ2-5, with D tentatively TRBD2 (5 bases). Germline lookup yields CDR1 MNHEY and CDR2 SMNVEV (reference sequence). The CDR3 runs to 16 residues. The V gene lost 0 bases and the J gene lost 0 bases, with 11 bases spanning the gap. In nucleotides, the CDR3 is TGTGCCAGCAGTTTATCGGGGAAGCGGCACCAAGAGACCCAGTACTTC. The encoded protein is CASSLSGKRHQETQYF.

The chain combines TRBV2 with TRBJ2-5; D might be TRBD1 (6 bases). V was pared by 1 base and J by 5 bases, with 8 bases between. The CDR3 sequence is 13 residues long. Germline V gene lookup returns CDR1 SNHLY and CDR2 FYNNEI. CDR3 in DNA: TGTGCCAGCAGTGAAGGTCAGGGGGAGACCCAGTACTTC. Translating gives CASSEGQGETQYF. The variable domain in full, completed from reference TRBV2 and TRBJ2-5, reads EPEVTQTPSHQVTQMGQEVILRCVPISNHLYFYWYRQILGQKVEFLVSFYNNEISEKSEIFDDQFSVERPDGSNFTLKIRSTKLEDSAMYFCASSEGQGETQYFGPGTRLLVL.

The chain is built from TRBV6-1 and TRBJ1-5; 8 bases fit TRBD1. Trimming took 5 bases from V and 6 from J; bases not matched to a gene: 9. CDR1 is MNHNS, CDR2 SASEGT, per germline. CDR3 length: 15 amino acids. The CDR3, as DNA: TGTGCCAGCAGTCTGGACAGGGAAAAGAGTCAGCCCCAGCATTTT. Encoded protein: CASSLDREKSQPQHF.

V usage is TRBV29-1 and J usage is TRBJ1-1; maybe TRBD1 (5 bases). Germline assignment: CDR1 SQVTM and CDR2 ANQGSEA. V shed 8 bases and J shed 4 bases, with 20 bases lying between them. The CDR3 extends over 14 amino acids. CDR3 nucleotide sequence: TGCAGCTTCACGGGGACTCAAGGGGCCACTGAAGCTTTCTTT. Translation: CSFTGTQGATEAFF.

The rearrangement uses TRBV5-4 and TRBJ2-1; 7 bases match TRBD2. The germline V gene encodes CDR1 SGHNT and CDR2 YYREEE (reference sequence). This CDR3 spans 14 amino acids. Losses at the gene ends were 0 bases for V and 14 bases for J; bases not matched to a gene: 11. The DNA of the CDR3 is TGTGCCAGCAGCTTGGGGCTAGCGGTGGGAGGAGAGTTCTTC. Residues: CASSLGLAVGGEFF.

CDR3 in amino acids: CSARVRNEQFF. DNA for the CDR3: TGCAGTGCTAGAGTGCGCAATGAGCAGTTCTTC. The V call is TRBV20-1, the J call TRBJ2-1; D is unresolved. This CDR3 comprises 11 residues. The V gene's germline CDR1 is DFQATT and CDR2 SNEGSKA (reference sequence). V was trimmed by 1 base and J by 6 bases, leaving 4 bases between them.

The CDR3 here is CASSQDPDRANTEAFF. CDR3 DNA: TGTGCCAGCAGCCAAGATCCGGACAGAGCGAACACTGAAGCTTTCTTT. This rearrangement joins TRBV4-2 to TRBJ1-1; a weak D match, TRBD1 (6 bases). Deletions cut 0 bases from V and 1 base from J, with 12 bases between. There are 16 residues in the CDR3. CDR1 LGHNA and CDR2 YNFKEQ come from the germline V gene.

The chain combines TRBV23-1 with TRBJ1-5; 9 nucleotides align to TRBD1. TRBV23-1 is known as an ORF, though its function is uncertain. V gave up 0 bases and J gave up 1 base; unmatched junction bases: 10. This CDR3 region has 19 residues. CDR3 amino acids: CASSQSWDRAVGSNQPQHF. CDR3 sequence (DNA): TGCGCCAGCAGTCAATCGTGGGACAGGGCAGTTGGGAGCAATCAGCCCCAGCATTTT.

The rearrangement joins TRBV18 to TRBJ2-7, with D possibly matching TRBD2 (5 bases). V lost 0 bases, J lost 2 bases, and 11 bases lay in between. The CDR3 extends over 15 amino acids. Germline V gene lookup returns CDR1 KGHSH and CDR2 LQKENI. The CDR3 DNA is TGTGCCAGCTCACCACCGGGCTCCGGGACCTACGAGCAGTACTTC. Protein sequence: CASSPPGSGTYEQYF.

This clone was recorded only once. The chain employs TRBV9 and TRBJ2-7; 10 nucleotides agree with TRBD1. With V trimmed by 4 bases and J by 6 bases, 10 bases remained unmatched. Germline V gene data show CDR1 as SGDLS and CDR2 as YYNGEE. This CDR3 has 15 residues. For the CDR3, the DNA is TGTGCCAGCAGCTCCTCCGGGACAGGGGTGTTCGAGCAGTACTTC. Its protein product is CASSSSGTGVFEQYF.

The chain uses TRBV4-1 and TRBJ2-7; TRBD2 agrees at 16 bases. This CDR3 contains 17 residues. CDR1 and CDR2 (germline): MGHRA, YSYEKL. J gave up 6 bases and V 5 bases, and 10 bases lay outside the gene matches. The CDR3 nucleotides are TGCGCCAGCAGCTTCCCGGGACTAGCGGGAGGGTCGGGCGAGCAGTACTTC. Translation: CASSFPGLAGGSGEQYF.

The rearrangement uses TRBV15 and TRBJ1-1, with TRBD1 identical over 8 bases. CDR3 length equals 15 residues. V dropped 0 bases and J dropped 6; count of bases not matched to a gene: 6. Germline V CDR1 and CDR2: LNHNV, YYDKDF (reference sequence). The CDR3 region is CATSREAGGASEAFF. The CDR3 DNA reads TGTGCCACCAGCAGAGAGGCAGGGGGCGCATCTGAAGCTTTCTTT.

This clone has just a few counts. The V call is TRBV2, the J call TRBJ2-3, with D maybe TRBD2 (6 bases). There are 14 residues in the CDR3. Germline loops: CDR1 SNHLY, CDR2 FYNNEI. Trimming removed 7 bases from V and 0 bases from J, with 11 bases in between. CDR3 DNA: TGTGCCAGCAAACCCGGGGGAAGCACAGATACGCAGTATTTT. It is translated as CASKPGGSTDTQYF.

The gene calls are TRBV6-5 and TRBJ2-3, with 7 bases aligning to TRBD2. This CDR3 spans 15 amino acids. Trimming cost V 4 bases and J 4 bases; bases outside gene matches: 8. Germline V lookup: CDR1 MNHEY, CDR2 SVGAGI. The DNA for the CDR3 is TGTGCCAGCAGTTCGGGGGGTGGGTCCCCAGATACGCAGTATTTT. Protein: CASSSGGGSPDTQYF.

V gene TRBV27 combines with J gene TRBJ2-1; no clear D gene. The CDR3 loop spans 17 amino acids. The germline V gene encodes CDR1 MNHEY and CDR2 SMNVEV (reference sequence). V was cut by 6 bases and J by 3 bases, with 21 bases left in between. CDR3 amino acids: CASRRNRQAPNYNEQFF. The CDR3 DNA reads as TGTGCCAGCAGGCGAAACCGTCAGGCGCCCAACTACAATGAGCAGTTCTTC.

Concerning this clone itself: The same CDR3 also results from other DNA sequences found in this sample. The rearrangement links TRBV7-2 to TRBJ1-1; D not certain. Trimming pared 5 bases from V and 1 base from J, leaving 11 bases between. The CDR3 runs to 14 residues. CDR1 and CDR2 (germline): SGHTA, FQGNSA. CDR3 protein: CASSLSRGNTEAFF. CDR3 sequence (DNA): TGTGCCAGCAGCCTTTCCCGGGGGAACACTGAAGCTTTCTTT.

This rearrangement joins TRBV28 to TRBJ1-4; D is possibly TRBD1 (5 bases). V was cut by 1 base and J by 2 bases, with 11 bases left in between. Germline V gene lookup returns CDR1 MDHEN and CDR2 SYDVKM. The CDR3 loop spans 16 amino acids. CDR3 loop: CASSLFPRATNEKLFF. CDR3 coding DNA: TGTGCCAGCAGTTTATTCCCCAGGGCTACTAATGAAAAACTGTTTTTT.

The chain uses TRBV5-1 and TRBJ2-7; D uncertain. Germline V gene lookup returns CDR1 SGHRS and CDR2 YFSETQ. Trimming left V 0 bases short and J 4 bases short, with 8 bases between. This CDR3 is built from 13 residues. The CDR3 DNA sequence: TGCGCCAGCAGCTTGGGGCGGCCTTACGAGCAGTACTTC. The encoded protein is CASSLGRPYEQYF.

This chain joins TRBV4-3 and TRBJ1-1; maybe TRBD1 (6 bases). V lost 0 bases to trimming and J lost 4 bases, with 15 bases between them. Germline CDR1 LGHNA, CDR2 YSLEER. CDR3 length equals 16 residues. CDR3 in amino acids: CASSQESGGWGTEAFF. In DNA, the CDR3 is TGCGCCAGCAGCCAAGAGTCGGGGGGCTGGGGCACTGAAGCTTTCTTT.

The J gene is TRBJ2-1, the V gene TRBV4-1; TRBD2 aligns across 7 bases. This CDR3 is built from 10 residues. Germline V gene lookup returns CDR1 MGHRA and CDR2 YSYEKL. Losses at the gene ends were 8 bases for V and 10 bases for J; bases not matched to a gene: 2. The CDR3 spells CASGGGEQFF. CDR3 bases: TGCGCCAGCGGGGGAGGGGAGCAGTTCTTC.

The rearrangement links TRBV7-2 to TRBJ1-2; a weak D match, TRBD1 (5 bases). This CDR3 contains 15 residues. V lost 1 base to trimming and J lost 2 bases, with 11 bases between them. CDR1 and CDR2 from the germline V gene are SGHTA and FQGNSA. This CDR3 is CASSLVPGHNYGYTF. Written as DNA, the CDR3 is TGTGCCAGCAGCTTAGTCCCAGGGCACAACTATGGCTACACCTTC.

This chain connects TRBV2 to TRBJ2-7; possibly TRBD2 for D (6 bases). The CDR3 has 12 amino acids. V dropped 10 bases and J dropped 3 bases, with 13 bases sitting between them. Germline V gene sequence: CDR1 SNHLY, CDR2 FYNNEI. DNA of the CDR3: TGTGCCACCGGAGGGAGCAGCTACGAGCAGTACTTC. Translation: CATGGSSYEQYF.

This CDR3 reads CASSSDGQQNTEAFF. CDR3 coding DNA: TGTGCCAGCAGCTCAGATGGACAGCAGAACACTGAAGCTTTCTTT. The gene calls are TRBV7-9 and TRBJ1-1, with D tentatively TRBD1 (6 bases). The CDR3 spans 15 residues. CDR1 is SEHNR and CDR2 is FQNEAQ in the germline V gene (reference sequence). Trimming stripped 4 bases from V and 1 base from J, with 13 bases between.